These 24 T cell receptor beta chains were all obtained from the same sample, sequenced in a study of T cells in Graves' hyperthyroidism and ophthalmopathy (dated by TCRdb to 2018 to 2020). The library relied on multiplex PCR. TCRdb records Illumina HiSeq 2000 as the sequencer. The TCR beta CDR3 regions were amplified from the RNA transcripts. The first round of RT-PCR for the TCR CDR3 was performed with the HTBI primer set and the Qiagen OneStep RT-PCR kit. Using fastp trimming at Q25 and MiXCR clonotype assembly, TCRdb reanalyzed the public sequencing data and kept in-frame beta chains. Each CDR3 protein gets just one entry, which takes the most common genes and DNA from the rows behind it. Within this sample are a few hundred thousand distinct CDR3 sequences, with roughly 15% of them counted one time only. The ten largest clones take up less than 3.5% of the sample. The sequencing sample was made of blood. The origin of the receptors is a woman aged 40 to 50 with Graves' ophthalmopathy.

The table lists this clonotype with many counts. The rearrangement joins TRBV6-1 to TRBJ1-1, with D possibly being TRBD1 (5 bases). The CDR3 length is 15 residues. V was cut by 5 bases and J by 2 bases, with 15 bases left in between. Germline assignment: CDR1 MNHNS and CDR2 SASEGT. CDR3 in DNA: TGTGCCAGCAGTTCAAGCTGGGACGGTAACACTGAAGCTTTCTTT. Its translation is CASSSSWDGNTEAFF.

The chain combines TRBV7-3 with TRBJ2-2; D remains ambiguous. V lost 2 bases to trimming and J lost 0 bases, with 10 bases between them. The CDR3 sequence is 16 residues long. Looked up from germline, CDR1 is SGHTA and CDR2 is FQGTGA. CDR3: CASSLGGPANTGELFF. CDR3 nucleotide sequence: TGTGCCAGCAGCTTAGGCGGACCAGCGAACACCGGGGAGCTGTTTTTT. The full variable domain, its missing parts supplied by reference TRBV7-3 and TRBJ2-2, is GAGVSQTPSNKVTEKGKYVELRCDPISGHTALYWYRQSLGQGPEFLIYFQGTGAADDSGLPNDRFFAVRPEGSVSTLKIQRTERGDSAVYLCASSLGGPANTGELFFGEGSRLTVL.

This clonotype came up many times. In DNA form, the CDR3 reads TGCAGTGCCCCCGCCCGGGACTCCAATTTAGATACGCAGTATTTT. Translation gives CSAPARDSNLDTQYF. The genes are TRBV20-1 and TRBJ2-3; a weak D match, TRBD2 (6 bases). Germline CDR1 DFQATT, CDR2 SNEGSKA (reference sequence). Between the trimmed V and J ends, which lost 6 bases and 5 bases, there was a span of 21 bases. The length of the CDR3 is 15 residues.

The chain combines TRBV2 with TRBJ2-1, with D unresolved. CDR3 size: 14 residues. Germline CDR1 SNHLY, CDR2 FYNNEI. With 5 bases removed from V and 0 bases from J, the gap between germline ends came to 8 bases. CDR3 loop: CASSRLRSYNEQFF. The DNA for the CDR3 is TGTGCCAGCAGTAGACTCCGCTCCTACAATGAGCAGTTCTTC.

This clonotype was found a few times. The DNA of the CDR3 is TGTGCCAGCACCAGATTGGGACAGGGGAACACTGAAGCTTTCTTT. Translating it yields CASTRLGQGNTEAFF. The V gene is TRBV9, the J gene TRBJ1-1; 9 nucleotides agree with TRBD1. Germline values: CDR1 SGDLS, CDR2 YYNGEE. The CDR3 loop spans 15 amino acids. After removal of 6 bases from V and 1 base from J, the junction contained 7 bases not matched to a gene.

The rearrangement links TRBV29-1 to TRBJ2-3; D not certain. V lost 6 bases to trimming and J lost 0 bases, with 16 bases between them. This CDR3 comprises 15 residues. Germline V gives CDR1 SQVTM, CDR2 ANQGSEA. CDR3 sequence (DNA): TGCAGCGTCAAGCCCGTTGTGACAAGCACAGATACGCAGTATTTT. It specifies CSVKPVVTSTDTQYF.

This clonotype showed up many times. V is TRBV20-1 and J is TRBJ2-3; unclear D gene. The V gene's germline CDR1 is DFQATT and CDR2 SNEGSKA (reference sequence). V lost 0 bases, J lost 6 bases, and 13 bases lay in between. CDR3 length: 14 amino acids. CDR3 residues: CSARDRIRADTQYF. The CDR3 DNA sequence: TGCAGTGCTAGAGACAGAATCCGGGCGGATACGCAGTATTTT.

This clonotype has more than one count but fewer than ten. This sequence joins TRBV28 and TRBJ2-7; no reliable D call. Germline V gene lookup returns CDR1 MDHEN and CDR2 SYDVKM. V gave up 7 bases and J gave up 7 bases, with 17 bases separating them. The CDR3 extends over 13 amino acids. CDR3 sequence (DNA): TGTGCCAGCACCTCCGGTGGGTTCTGGGAGCAGTACTTC. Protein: CASTSGGFWEQYF.

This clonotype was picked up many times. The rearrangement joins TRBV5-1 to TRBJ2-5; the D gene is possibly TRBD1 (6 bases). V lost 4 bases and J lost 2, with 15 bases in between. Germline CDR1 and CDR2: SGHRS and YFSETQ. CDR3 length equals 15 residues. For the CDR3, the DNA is TGCGCCAGCAGCATACTCTCAGGGGTACAAGAGACCCAGTACTTC. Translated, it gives CASSILSGVQETQYF.

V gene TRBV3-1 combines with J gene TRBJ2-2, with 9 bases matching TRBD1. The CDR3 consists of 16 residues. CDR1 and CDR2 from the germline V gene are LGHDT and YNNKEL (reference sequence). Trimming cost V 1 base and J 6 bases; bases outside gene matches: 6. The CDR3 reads CASSQAGQGVAGELFF. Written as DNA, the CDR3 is TGTGCCAGCAGCCAAGCGGGACAGGGTGTCGCCGGGGAGCTGTTTTTT.

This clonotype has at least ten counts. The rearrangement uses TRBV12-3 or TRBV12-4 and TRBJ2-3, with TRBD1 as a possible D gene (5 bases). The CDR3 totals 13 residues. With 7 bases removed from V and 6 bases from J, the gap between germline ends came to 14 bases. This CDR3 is CASTRRVPDTQYF. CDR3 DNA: TGTGCCAGCACCCGCAGGGTTCCGGATACGCAGTATTTT.

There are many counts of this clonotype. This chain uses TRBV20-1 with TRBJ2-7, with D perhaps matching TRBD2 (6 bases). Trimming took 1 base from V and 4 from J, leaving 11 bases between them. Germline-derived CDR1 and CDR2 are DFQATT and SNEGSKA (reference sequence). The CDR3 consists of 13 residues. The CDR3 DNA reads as TGCAGTGCTAGAGCCTGGACTACGTACGAGCAGTACTTC. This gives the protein CSARAWTTYEQYF.

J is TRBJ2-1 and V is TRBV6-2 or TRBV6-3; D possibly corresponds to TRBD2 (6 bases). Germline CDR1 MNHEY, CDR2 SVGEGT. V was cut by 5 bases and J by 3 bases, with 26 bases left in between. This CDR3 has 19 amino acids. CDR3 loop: CASSPKAGMKMRYYNEQFF. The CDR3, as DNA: TGTGCCAGCAGTCCGAAGGCGGGGATGAAGATGCGGTACTACAATGAGCAGTTCTTC.

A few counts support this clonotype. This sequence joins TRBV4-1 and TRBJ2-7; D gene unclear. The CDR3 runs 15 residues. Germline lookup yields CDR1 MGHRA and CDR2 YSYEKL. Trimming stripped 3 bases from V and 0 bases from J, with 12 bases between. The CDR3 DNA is TGCGCCAGCAGCCATGACACTAAACTCTCCTACGAGCAGTACTTC. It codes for CASSHDTKLSYEQYF.

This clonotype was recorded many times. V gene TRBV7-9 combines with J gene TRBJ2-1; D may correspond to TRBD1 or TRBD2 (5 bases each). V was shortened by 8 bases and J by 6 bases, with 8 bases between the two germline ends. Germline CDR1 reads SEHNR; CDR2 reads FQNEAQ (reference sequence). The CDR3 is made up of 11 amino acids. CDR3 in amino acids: CASAGSNEQFF. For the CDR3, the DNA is TGTGCCAGCGCAGGGAGCAATGAGCAGTTCTTC.

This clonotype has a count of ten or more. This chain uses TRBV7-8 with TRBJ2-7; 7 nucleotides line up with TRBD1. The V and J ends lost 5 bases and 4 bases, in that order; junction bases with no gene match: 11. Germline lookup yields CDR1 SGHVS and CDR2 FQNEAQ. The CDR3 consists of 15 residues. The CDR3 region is CASSRTGALEYEQYF. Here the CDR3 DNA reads TGTGCCAGCAGCCGAACAGGGGCCCTCGAATACGAGCAGTACTTC.

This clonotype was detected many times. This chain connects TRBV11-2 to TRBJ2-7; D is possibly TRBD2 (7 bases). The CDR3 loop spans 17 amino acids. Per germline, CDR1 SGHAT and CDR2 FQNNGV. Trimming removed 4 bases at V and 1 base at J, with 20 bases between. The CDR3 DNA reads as TGTGCCAGCAGCTCACTCAGGGGCGGGGGCCTGTCCTACGAGCAGTACTTC. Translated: CASSSLRGGGLSYEQYF.

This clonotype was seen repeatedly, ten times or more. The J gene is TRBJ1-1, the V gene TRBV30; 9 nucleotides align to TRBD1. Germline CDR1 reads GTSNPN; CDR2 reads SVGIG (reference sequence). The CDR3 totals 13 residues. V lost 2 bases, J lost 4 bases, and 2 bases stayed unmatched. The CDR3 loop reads CAWSRGQGTEAFF. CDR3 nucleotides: TGTGCCTGGAGTAGGGGACAGGGCACTGAAGCTTTCTTT.

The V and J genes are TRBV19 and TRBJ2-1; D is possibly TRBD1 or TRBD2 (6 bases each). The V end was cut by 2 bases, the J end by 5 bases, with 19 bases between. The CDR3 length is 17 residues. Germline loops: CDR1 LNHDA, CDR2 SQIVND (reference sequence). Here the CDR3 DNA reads TGTGCCAGTAGTATAAGAGGGAGGACAGTATCGGACAATGAGCAGTTCTTC. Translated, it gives CASSIRGRTVSDNEQFF.

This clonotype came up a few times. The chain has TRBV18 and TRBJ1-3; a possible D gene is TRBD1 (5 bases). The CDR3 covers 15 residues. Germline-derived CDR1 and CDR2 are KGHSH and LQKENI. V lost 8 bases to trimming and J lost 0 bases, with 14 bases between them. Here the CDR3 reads CASPATGPSGNTIYF. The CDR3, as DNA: TGTGCCAGCCCGGCAACAGGTCCCTCTGGAAACACCATATATTTT. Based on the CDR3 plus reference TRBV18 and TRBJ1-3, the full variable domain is NAGVMQNPRHLVRRRGQEARLRCSPMKGHSHVYWYRQLPEEGLKFMVYLQKENIIDESGMPKERFSAEFPKEGPSILRIQQVVRGDSAAYFCASPATGPSGNTIYFGEGSWLTVV.

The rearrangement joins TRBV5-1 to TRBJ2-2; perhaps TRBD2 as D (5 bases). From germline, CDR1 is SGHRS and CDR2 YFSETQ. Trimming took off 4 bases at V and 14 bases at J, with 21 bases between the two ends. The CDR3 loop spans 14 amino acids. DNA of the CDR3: TGCGCCAGCAGCCTGGACTCGGCTGTAACGGGACTGTTTTTT. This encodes CASSLDSAVTGLFF.

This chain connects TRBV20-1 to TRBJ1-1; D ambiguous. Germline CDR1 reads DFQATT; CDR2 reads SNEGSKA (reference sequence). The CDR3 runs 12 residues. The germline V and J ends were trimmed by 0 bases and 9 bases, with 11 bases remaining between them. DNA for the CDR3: TGCAGTGCTAGAGATAACGGAGAACAAGCTTTCTTT. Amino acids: CSARDNGEQAFF.

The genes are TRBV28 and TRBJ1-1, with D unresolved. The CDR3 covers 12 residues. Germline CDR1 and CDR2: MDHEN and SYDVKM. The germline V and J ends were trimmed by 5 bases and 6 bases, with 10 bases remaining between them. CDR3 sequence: CASSLRTSEAFF. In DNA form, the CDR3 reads TGTGCCAGCAGTCTCCGGACCTCTGAAGCTTTCTTT.

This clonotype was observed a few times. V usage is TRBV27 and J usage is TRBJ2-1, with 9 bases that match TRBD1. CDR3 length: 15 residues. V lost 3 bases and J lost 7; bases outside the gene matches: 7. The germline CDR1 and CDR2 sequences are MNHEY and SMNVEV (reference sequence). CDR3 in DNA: TGTGCCAGCAGTTTGATGCCGGGACAGGGTAATGAGCAGTTCTTC. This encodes CASSLMPGQGNEQFF.